A selection of T cell receptor beta chains follows, all from one sample in a study of neurological immune-mediated disorders. From the 5' RACE reads, TCRdb called clonotypes with MiXCR, one entry per CDR3 protein. The sample carries about 60,000 distinct CDR3 sequences, around 10% recorded once. Specimen: PBMCs. These receptors were collected from a male donor with HTLV-1-associated myelopathy (HAM/TSP). The CDR3 runs from the conserved cysteine through the conserved F or W. Fields, in order: clone size, J gene, V gene, D gene, CDR3 protein, CDR3 DNA. A D gene is named only where the DNA matches it firmly. Size is omitted from some rows. Given values are once, few, many or a class for expanded clones.

abundance: many
j_gene: TRBJ2-7
v_gene: TRBV4-2
d_gene: .
CDR3aa: CASSLEGLYEQYF
CDR3nt: TGTGCCAGCAGCTTAGAGGGCCTCTACGAGCAGTACTTC

abundance: many
j_gene: TRBJ2-1
v_gene: TRBV5-1
d_gene: .
CDR3aa: CASSLAGLGYNEQFF
CDR3nt: TGCGCCAGCAGCTTGGCAGGCCTCGGATACAATGAGCAGTTCTTC

abundance: many
j_gene: TRBJ2-3
v_gene: TRBV15
d_gene: .
CDR3aa: CATSPVGEGSYTQYF
CDR3nt: TGTGCCACCAGCCCTGTTGGGGAAGGATCTTATACGCAGTATTTT

abundance: many
j_gene: TRBJ1-1
v_gene: TRBV20-1
d_gene: .
CDR3aa: CSAIGSLNTEAFF
CDR3nt: TGCAGTGCTATCGGCAGCCTTAACACTGAAGCTTTCTTT

abundance: .
j_gene: TRBJ1-1
v_gene: TRBV7-2
d_gene: TRBD1
CDR3aa: CASNLVAPGQGAGTEAFF
CDR3nt: TGTGCCAGTAACTTAGTAGCCCCGGGACAGGGGGCAGGGACTGAAGCTTTCTTT

abundance: few
j_gene: TRBJ1-6
v_gene: TRBV5-1
d_gene: TRBD1
CDR3aa: CASSSGQGDSPLHF
CDR3nt: TGCGCCAGCAGCTCGGGACAGGGCGATTCACCCCTCCACTTT

abundance: .
j_gene: TRBJ2-6
v_gene: TRBV6-1
d_gene: .
CDR3aa: CASSGANVLTF
CDR3nt: TGTGCCAGCAGTGGGGCCAACGTCCTGACTTTC

abundance: many
j_gene: TRBJ1-5
v_gene: TRBV10-3
d_gene: .
CDR3aa: CAISVIPGNQPQHF
CDR3nt: TGTGCCATCAGTGTCATTCCAGGCAATCAGCCCCAGCATTTT

abundance: .
j_gene: TRBJ2-5
v_gene: TRBV7-9
d_gene: .
CDR3aa: CASRPGRGGAGIIETQYF
CDR3nt: TGTGCCAGCAGACCAGGCCGTGGGGGGGCCGGAATTATAGAGACCCAGTACTTC

abundance: many
j_gene: TRBJ2-1
v_gene: TRBV15
d_gene: .
CDR3aa: CATSRGGEGYNEQFF
CDR3nt: TGTGCCACCAGCAGAGGGGGGGAAGGCTACAATGAGCAGTTCTTC

abundance: .
j_gene: TRBJ1-1
v_gene: TRBV4-3
d_gene: .
CDR3aa: CASSQDSATVNTEAFF
CDR3nt: TGCGCCAGCAGCCAAGATTCGGCCACGGTGAACACTGAAGCTTTCTTT

abundance: many
j_gene: TRBJ2-3
v_gene: TRBV20-1
d_gene: TRBD2
CDR3aa: CSAAGGKDTQYF
CDR3nt: TGCAGTGCTGCGGGGGGAAAGGATACGCAGTATTTT

abundance: many
j_gene: TRBJ2-5
v_gene: TRBV7-9
d_gene: .
CDR3aa: CASSLSFQETQYF
CDR3nt: TGTGCCAGCAGCTTATCCTTCCAAGAGACCCAGTACTTC

abundance: many
j_gene: TRBJ2-2
v_gene: TRBV5-1
d_gene: TRBD1
CDR3aa: CASSLGQQGVATGELFF
CDR3nt: TGCGCCAGCAGCTTGGGACAACAGGGGGTCGCCACCGGGGAGCTGTTTTTT